This T cell receptor beta chain comes out of a study of T-cell memory formation after mild COVID-19. Study-wide context: TCR clusters were mostly donor specific.

Per the germline V gene, CDR1 is SGHRS and CDR2 is YFSETQ. V gave up 0 bases and J gave up 5 bases, with 12 bases separating them. This CDR3 has 15 amino acids. Findings of the study overall: Pre-infection memory carried some responding clones, suggesting that cross-reactive memory joined. CD4+ clones that contracted lay mainly in CM and EM; CD8+ ones lay in EMRA.

TCRdb independently ran MiXCR on the 5' RACE reads; one entry per CDR3 protein. The repertoire consists of 350,000 to 500,000 distinct CDR3 sequences, with around 17% occurring once and the leading ten covering about a fifth. Relative to its sample, this clonotype is large (0.1 to 1%). Its antigen is undetermined. The sequence derives from a man younger than 30 who had mild COVID-19 (a few samples of this study predate the infection). Cell type and time point are not known. The chain has TRBV5-1 and TRBJ2-1; no reliable D call. Sequenced: PBMCs or a T cell subset sorted from them (not recorded which). CDR3 nucleotides: TGCGCCAGCAGCTTGGACGAGCCTACCGACAATGAGCAGTTCTTC. It is translated as CASSLDEPTDNEQFF.